These T cell receptor beta chains were read from a single sample in a study of T cell changes during pregnancy in multiple sclerosis. Using immunoSEQ multiplex PCR, the repertoire was profiled, and TCRdb retains in-frame clones only, with some absent. This table has around 43,000 clones, approximately 92% appearing once. The sample here was CD8+ T cells from peripheral blood mononuclear cells, taken after pregnancy. The receptors were gathered from a female donor with multiple sclerosis, enrolled in a pregnancy study. Both conserved end residues are part of each CDR3.

TRBV15	TRBJ2-1	CATSRVSVGTGSANEQFF
TRBV27	TRBJ1-6	CASSILQGGNSPLHF
TRBV18	TRBJ2-1	CASSLDYWDRNKGSYNEQFF
TRBV6-5	TRBJ1-1	CASSWTGRTEAFF
TRBV5-4	TRBJ2-7	CASSLDPGLADYEQYF
TRBV2	TRBJ2-3	CASSEALERGSTDTQYF
TRBV5-1	TRBJ1-5	CASSLLPGGSNQPQHF
TRBV27	TRBJ2-7	CASKPSGGSYEQYF
TRBV19	TRBJ2-1	CASSISGSSYNEQFF
TRBV10-3	TRBJ2-1	CAISASWEGYNEQFF